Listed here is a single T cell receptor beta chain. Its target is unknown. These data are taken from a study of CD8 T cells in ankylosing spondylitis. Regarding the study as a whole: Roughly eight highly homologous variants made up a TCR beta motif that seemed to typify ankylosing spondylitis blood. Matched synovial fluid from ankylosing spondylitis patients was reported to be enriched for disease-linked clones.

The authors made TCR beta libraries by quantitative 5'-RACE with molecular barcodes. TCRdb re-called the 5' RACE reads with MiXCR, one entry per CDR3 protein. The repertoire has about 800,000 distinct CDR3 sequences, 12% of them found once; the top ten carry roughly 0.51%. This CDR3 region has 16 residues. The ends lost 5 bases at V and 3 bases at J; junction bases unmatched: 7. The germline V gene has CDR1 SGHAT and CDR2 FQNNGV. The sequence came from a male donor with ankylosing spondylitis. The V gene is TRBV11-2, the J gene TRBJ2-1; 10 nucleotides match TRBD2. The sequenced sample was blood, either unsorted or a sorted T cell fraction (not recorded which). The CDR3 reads CASSQYSGRIYNEQFF. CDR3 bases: TGTGCCAGCAGCCAGTATAGCGGGAGGATCTACAATGAGCAGTTCTTC.